This entry lists 30 T cell receptor beta chains sequenced from one sample in a study of patients and donors after allogeneic stem cell transplantation. In TCRdb, the RT-PCR reads were re-called with MiXCR into one record per CDR3 protein. Altogether about a million distinct CDR3 sequences are present, under 20% being singletons, with the ten largest covering about 6%. Sequenced sample: blood, either unsorted or a sorted T cell fraction (not recorded which). The source is a human donor who was either an allogeneic HSCT recipient or a stem cell or donor lymphocyte infusion donor (not recorded which). It is not recorded whose cells these are; they may come from a transplant donor.

The J gene is TRBJ1-2, the V gene TRBV5-1; 7 bases map to TRBD1. The CDR3 has 20 amino acids. Germline V CDR1 and CDR2: SGHRS, YFSETQ. J gave up 0 bases and V 4 bases, and 21 bases lay outside the gene matches. The CDR3 spells CASSPKPRPGQWLANYGYTF. The CDR3 nucleotides are TGCGCCAGCAGCCCTAAACCGCGACCGGGACAGTGGTTAGCTAACTATGGCTACACCTTC.

The chain recombines TRBV30 with TRBJ2-3, with D tentatively TRBD2 (5 bases). Trimming shortened V by 5 bases and J by 2 bases, and 14 bases separated the two germline ends. The CDR3 runs to 14 residues. Germline V gene data show CDR1 as GTSNPN and CDR2 as SVGIG (reference sequence). CDR3: CAWADYGNTDTQYF. Here the CDR3 DNA reads TGTGCCTGGGCCGACTACGGCAACACAGATACGCAGTATTTT.

The chain has TRBV5-1 and TRBJ2-7; 9 bases line up with TRBD2. Germline CDR1 reads SGHRS; CDR2 reads YFSETQ. The V gene end was trimmed by 0 bases and the J gene end by 3 bases; junction bases not matched to a gene: 10. The length of the CDR3 is 17 residues. CDR3 residues: CASSLGLAGTSGYEQYF. The CDR3 nucleotides are TGCGCCAGCAGCTTGGGGCTAGCGGGGACTTCGGGCTACGAGCAGTACTTC.

The sample holds a few counts of this clonotype. The rearrangement links TRBV5-1 to TRBJ1-1; D ambiguous. This CDR3 has 15 amino acids. The germline CDR1 and CDR2 sequences are SGHRS and YFSETQ. V lost 0 bases, J lost 4 bases, and 13 bases lay in between. This chain's CDR3 is CASSLERRKVTEAFF. The CDR3, as DNA: TGCGCCAGCAGCTTGGAGCGGAGGAAAGTCACTGAAGCTTTCTTT.

This clonotype came up a few times. The chain has TRBV27 and TRBJ1-5, with D possibly being TRBD1 (6 bases). Germline loops: CDR1 MNHEY, CDR2 SMNVEV (reference sequence). The CDR3 runs 14 residues. Between the trimmed V and J ends, which lost 6 bases and 10 bases, there was a span of 19 bases. This CDR3 reads CASRQRQAGLPQHF. The DNA of the CDR3 is TGTGCCAGCAGACAGCGACAGGCTGGTCTCCCCCAGCATTTT.

This clonotype was seen only a few times. DNA of the CDR3: TGTGCCAGCAGCCAATTTGGACAGGGGGAGGTTGGCTACACCTTC. This encodes CASSQFGQGEVGYTF. The J gene is TRBJ1-2, the V gene TRBV7-2; 10 nucleotides align to TRBD1. The CDR3 has 15 residues. Germline V CDR1 and CDR2: SGHTA, FQGNSA. The V segment lost 5 bases and the J segment 7 bases; nucleotides outside the gene matches: 10.

This clonotype was detected a few times. The rearrangement joins TRBV7-8 to TRBJ2-3; no firm D call. Deletions cut 1 base from V and 11 bases from J, with 10 bases between. Germline CDR1 is SGHVS and CDR2 is FQNEAQ. The CDR3 loop spans 12 amino acids. The CDR3 DNA is TGTGCCAGCAGCTTAGGGACCACCATGCAGTATTTT. Translating gives CASSLGTTMQYF.

This clonotype was seen a few times. The chain recombines TRBV27 with TRBJ2-1, with D unresolved. The germline gives CDR1 MNHEY, CDR2 SMNVEV (reference sequence). The CDR3 covers 14 residues. The V end was cut by 4 bases, the J end by 1 base, with 8 bases between. The CDR3 here is CASSSVRSYNEQFF. The CDR3 DNA reads as TGTGCCAGCAGTTCAGTGAGATCCTACAATGAGCAGTTCTTC.

This chain links TRBV9 with TRBJ2-2, with a weak D call TRBD1 (7 bases). The CDR3 runs 15 residues. The V and J ends lost 4 bases and 5 bases respectively, with 15 bases between them. Looked up from germline, CDR1 is SGDLS and CDR2 is YYNGEE. This chain's CDR3 is CASSPYPGGTGELFF. CDR3 sequence (DNA): TGTGCCAGCAGCCCCTACCCAGGGGGGACCGGGGAGCTGTTTTTT.

This clonotype was seen only a few times. The chain has TRBV28 and TRBJ2-3; 7 nucleotides line up with TRBD2. The CDR3 spans 17 residues. The germline gives CDR1 MDHEN, CDR2 SYDVKM. The V segment lost 1 base and the J segment 5 bases; nucleotides outside the gene matches: 12. The CDR3 DNA sequence: TGTGCCAGCAGTTTATTCCTTCGTGGGAGGGCGGGAGATACGCAGTATTTT. It specifies CASSLFLRGRAGDTQYF.

This clonotype was detected only a few times. The J gene is TRBJ1-3, the V gene TRBV2; D remains unclear. This CDR3 has 15 residues. Germline V gene lookup returns CDR1 SNHLY and CDR2 FYNNEI. V was clipped by 2 bases and J by 0 bases, with 8 bases between them. The CDR3 sequence is CASSEYVRSGNTIYF. The DNA for the CDR3 is TGTGCCAGCAGTGAATATGTCCGCTCTGGAAACACCATATATTTT.

The rearrangement uses TRBV27 and TRBJ2-7, with no clear D. The CDR3 is 13 amino acids. The germline gives CDR1 MNHEY, CDR2 SMNVEV (reference sequence). V was trimmed by 5 bases and J by 7 bases, leaving 15 bases between them. The CDR3 here is CASSPPGVREQYF. The CDR3 DNA sequence: TGTGCCAGCAGTCCCCCGGGCGTTAGGGAGCAGTACTTC.

The gene calls are TRBV6-6 and TRBJ2-1; D uncertain. Per germline, CDR1 MNHNY and CDR2 SVGAGI (reference sequence). V lost 0 bases, J lost 9 bases, and 6 bases lay in between. This CDR3 comprises 12 residues. The CDR3 sequence: CASSYSTGEQFF. In DNA form, the CDR3 reads TGTGCCAGCAGTTACTCGACGGGTGAGCAGTTCTTC.

The V call is TRBV27, the J call TRBJ2-5; no firm D call. The CDR3 loop spans 15 amino acids. Germline CDR1 and CDR2: MNHEY and SMNVEV (reference sequence). Trimming left V 0 bases short and J 9 bases short, with 17 bases between. The CDR3 DNA is TGTGCCAGCAGTTTATCGTCGCTAGGCGCCAGGCCCCAGTACTTC. It encodes CASSLSSLGARPQYF.

V is TRBV11-2 and J is TRBJ1-2, with D tentatively TRBD1 (6 bases). V was pared by 1 base and J by 8 bases, with 20 bases between. Germline CDR1 SGHAT, CDR2 FQNNGV. The CDR3 has 16 amino acids. The CDR3 coding sequence is TGTGCCAGCAGCTTAGTCGCAACCGGGGGCGACGGAGGCTACACCTTC. It specifies CASSLVATGGDGGYTF. The full variable domain, its missing parts supplied by reference TRBV11-2 and TRBJ1-2, is EAGVAQSPRYKIIEKRQSVAFWCNPISGHATLYWYQQILGQGPKLLIQFQNNGVVDDSQLPKDRFSAERLKGVDSTLKIQPAKLEDSAVYLCASSLVATGGDGGYTFGSGTRLTVV.

This clonotype was observed at least ten times. The rearrangement uses TRBV20-1 and TRBJ2-1, with a weak D call TRBD2 (5 bases). Between the trimmed V and J ends, which lost 5 bases and 5 bases, there was a span of 16 bases. The germline CDR1 and CDR2 sequences are DFQATT and SNEGSKA (reference sequence). CDR3 size: 14 residues. The CDR3 sequence is CSASLRRGNNEQFF. As DNA, the CDR3 is TGCAGTGCTTCCCTCAGACGGGGTAACAATGAGCAGTTCTTC.

This sequence joins TRBV9 and TRBJ2-5, with 12 bases matching TRBD2. V was clipped by 3 bases and J by 2 bases; unmatched bases: 2. CDR3 length: 15 residues. Germline CDR1 and CDR2: SGDLS and YYNGEE. This CDR3 reads CASSAGTSGQETQYF. The CDR3 nucleotides are TGTGCCAGCAGCGCCGGGACTAGCGGGCAAGAGACCCAGTACTTC.

This clonotype was counted between two and nine times. The gene calls are TRBV5-1 and TRBJ2-6; D is possibly TRBD2 (5 bases). The ends were cut back, 0 bases at V and 2 bases at J, with 9 bases in the middle. The CDR3 runs to 16 residues. CDR1 SGHRS and CDR2 YFSETQ come from the germline V gene. This chain's CDR3 is CASSLGQTTGANVLTF. In nucleotides, the CDR3 is TGCGCCAGCAGCTTGGGGCAGACTACTGGGGCCAACGTCCTGACTTTC.

This clonotype has more than one count but fewer than ten. This chain connects TRBV5-1 to TRBJ1-5; D is possibly TRBD1 (5 bases). Germline V CDR1 and CDR2: SGHRS, YFSETQ. The length of the CDR3 is 15 residues. Trimming left V 1 base short and J 5 bases short, with 13 bases between. CDR3 sequence: CASSLQGGFDQPQHF. CDR3 nucleotides: TGCGCCAGCAGCTTGCAGGGCGGGTTCGATCAGCCCCAGCATTTT.

Ten or more counts support this clonotype. The chain links TRBV12-3 or TRBV12-4 to TRBJ2-1, with 7 positions matching TRBD2. This CDR3 comprises 14 residues. V was pared by 4 bases and J by 7 bases, with 7 bases of the junction left unmatched. The CDR3 region is CASSSLTSTNEQFF. CDR3 in DNA: TGTGCCAGCAGTTCCCTGACTAGCACTAATGAGCAGTTCTTC.

A few counts support this clonotype. The J gene is TRBJ2-1, the V gene TRBV15; 7 nucleotides match TRBD1. V dropped 3 bases and J dropped 1; count of bases not matched to a gene: 6. Germline-derived CDR1 and CDR2 are LNHNV and YYDKDF (reference sequence). This CDR3 has 16 residues. CDR3 loop: CATSRGDRVSYNEQFF. The CDR3 bases are TGTGCCACCAGCAGGGGAGACAGGGTATCCTACAATGAGCAGTTCTTC.

The V gene is TRBV27, the J gene TRBJ1-5; a weak D match, TRBD1 (5 bases). CDR1 and CDR2 from the germline V gene are MNHEY and SMNVEV (reference sequence). CDR3 length: 13 amino acids. V gave up 1 base and J gave up 10 bases, with 11 bases separating them. The chain's CDR3 is CASSLWGTSPQHF. The CDR3 nucleotides are TGTGCCAGCAGTTTATGGGGGACGAGTCCCCAGCATTTT.

This clonotype was seen repeatedly, ten times or more. J is TRBJ2-1 and V is TRBV5-1; 7 bases are shared with TRBD2. Germline V gene data show CDR1 as SGHRS and CDR2 as YFSETQ. V dropped 3 bases and J dropped 1; count of bases not matched to a gene: 4. CDR3 length equals 15 residues. Here the CDR3 DNA reads TGCGCCAGCAGCTCCGGGGAGGGGTCCTACAATGAGCAGTTCTTC. This encodes CASSSGEGSYNEQFF.

J is TRBJ2-1 and V is TRBV3-1; no clear D gene. Trimming left V 0 bases short and J 5 bases short, with 14 bases between. The CDR3 spans 16 residues. Germline assignment: CDR1 LGHDT and CDR2 YNNKEL (reference sequence). As DNA, the CDR3 is TGTGCCAGCAGCCAAGATGCCAGCTCCCCTAACAATGAGCAGTTCTTC. Translated: CASSQDASSPNNEQFF.

This clonotype was observed a handful of times. V and J are TRBV29-1 and TRBJ1-3, with a tentative D call TRBD1 (5 bases). The CDR3 covers 15 residues. The V gene's germline CDR1 is SQVTM and CDR2 ANQGSEA. V lost 4 bases to trimming and J lost 4 bases, with 17 bases between them. The DNA for the CDR3 is TGCAGCGTTGTCCAGGGCCTGGGTTCCGGAAACACCATATATTTT. It is translated as CSVVQGLGSGNTIYF.

In nucleotides, the CDR3 is TGTGCCACCAGTGACCGACAGGTTAGCTCCTACAATGAGCAGTTCTTC. Encoded protein: CATSDRQVSSYNEQFF. The genes are TRBV24-1 and TRBJ2-1, with a weak D call TRBD1 (6 bases). This CDR3 has 16 amino acids. V shed 4 bases and J shed 0 bases, with 12 bases lying between them. Looked up from germline, CDR1 is KGHDR and CDR2 is SFDVKD.

The chain links TRBV5-6 to TRBJ1-6; 7 nucleotides agree with TRBD1. The V and J ends lost 3 bases and 5 bases, in that order; junction bases with no gene match: 8. CDR3 length: 16 residues. Germline CDR1 reads SGHDT; CDR2 reads YYEEEE. CDR3 loop: CASSYYRGYNNSPLHF. CDR3 DNA sequence: TGTGCCAGCAGCTACTACAGGGGCTACAATAATTCACCCCTCCACTTT.

This clonotype was recorded a few times. The chain couples TRBV11-1 to TRBJ2-1; no firm D call. The CDR3 length is 16 residues. CDR1 is SGHAT and CDR2 is FQDESV in the germline V gene (reference sequence). Trimming stripped 2 bases from V and 3 bases from J, with 14 bases between. This CDR3 is CASSLIGSLLYNEQFF. CDR3 nucleotides: TGTGCCAGCAGCTTAATCGGCTCTCTTCTCTACAATGAGCAGTTCTTC.

The chain couples TRBV13 to TRBJ1-3; TRBD1 might be the D (6 bases). Germline CDR1 reads PRHDT; CDR2 reads FYEKMQ (reference sequence). The CDR3 spans 15 residues. The V and J ends lost 4 bases and 4 bases respectively, with 14 bases between them. In nucleotides, the CDR3 is TGTGCCAGCAGCTCGAAGGGACAAAAAGGAAACACCATATATTTT. Amino acid sequence: CASSSKGQKGNTIYF.

This clonotype was observed a few times. The chain carries TRBV24-1 and TRBJ1-2; 7 nucleotides align to TRBD1. The CDR3 length is 15 residues. Germline V gene sequence: CDR1 KGHDR, CDR2 SFDVKD. Trimming at V came to 3 bases and at J to 8 bases, leaving 11 bases not matched to a gene. Here the CDR3 DNA reads TGTGCCACCAGTGATGAAGCAGGGGGATATCTAGGCTACACCTTC. Translation gives CATSDEAGGYLGYTF.